These 11 T cell receptor beta chains were sequenced from one sample in a study of T cells after yellow fever vaccination. TCRdb reprocessed the 5' RACE reads via MiXCR and lists one record per CDR3 protein. Of more than 20,000 distinct CDR3 sequences in the sample, around 5.5% were seen once. The material sequenced was PBMCs, either bulk or a sorted T-cell subset (CD4+, CD8+, memory, or dextramer-sorted; not recorded which), taken about 49 days after the first yellow fever vaccination. The receptors come from a man younger than 30 who received the YFV17D yellow fever vaccine.

This clonotype was recorded many times. This chain joins TRBV4-1 and TRBJ2-7; 9 bases are shared with TRBD1. This CDR3 region has 15 residues. Germline loops: CDR1 MGHRA, CDR2 YSYEKL. V dropped 3 bases and J dropped 3; count of bases not matched to a gene: 6. CDR3 coding DNA: TGCGCCAGCAGCCATACATCGGGACAGGGCTACGAGCAGTACTTC. Translation: CASSHTSGQGYEQYF.

This clonotype is termed medium-sized. The chain employs TRBV10-3 and TRBJ2-3; TRBD2 aligns across 7 bases. J was trimmed by 2 bases and V by 0 bases; bases with no gene match: 5. Per germline, CDR1 ENHRY and CDR2 SYGVKD. CDR3 size: 16 residues. The CDR3 spells CAISESPAGLTDTQYF. The CDR3 DNA is TGTGCCATCAGTGAGTCGCCAGCGGGACTCACAGATACGCAGTATTTT.

This clonotype was counted many times. J is TRBJ2-3 and V is TRBV7-2; D call uncertain. The CDR3 has 14 residues. Germline V gene lookup returns CDR1 SGHTA and CDR2 FQGNSA. Trimming left V 2 bases short and J 4 bases short, with 10 bases between. The CDR3 DNA is TGTGCCAGCAGCTTACAGGCTAGTGCAGATACGCAGTATTTT. Translation gives CASSLQASADTQYF. Full variable domain (missing parts from reference TRBV7-2 and TRBJ2-3): GAGVSQSPSNKVTEKGKDVELRCDPISGHTALYWYRQSLGQGLEFLIYFQGNSAPDKSGLPSDRFSAERTGGSVSTLTIQRTQQEDSAVYLCASSLQASADTQYFGPGTRLTVL.

Only a few counts were recorded for this clonotype. The gene calls are TRBV3-2 and TRBJ2-1. TRBV3-2 is given as a pseudogene. This CDR3 is built from 16 residues. The CDR3 loop reads CACSQELARSLNEQFF. The CDR3 DNA reads as TGTGCCTGCAGCCAAGAGTTGGCTAGGTCTTTAAATGAGCAGTTCTTC.

Ten or more counts support this clonotype. This chain joins TRBV13 and TRBJ1-6, with TRBD1 matching over 9 bases. The CDR3 runs to 14 residues. Losses at the gene ends were 5 bases for V and 13 bases for J; bases not matched to a gene: 9. Germline V gives CDR1 PRHDT, CDR2 FYEKMQ (reference sequence). CDR3 residues: CASSRDRVLMPLHF. CDR3 sequence (DNA): TGTGCCAGCAGCCGGGACAGGGTTTTAATGCCCCTCCACTTT.

The table lists this clonotype with many counts. V gene TRBV7-6 combines with J gene TRBJ1-2; possible D gene TRBD1, 5 bases. Germline CDR1 reads SGHVS; CDR2 reads FNYEAQ. This CDR3 is built from 16 residues. The V and J ends lost 5 bases and 4 bases respectively, with 20 bases between them. CDR3 residues: CASSLVRDGVAYGYTF. The CDR3 nucleotides are TGTGCCAGCAGCCTTGTACGGGACGGGGTAGCCTATGGCTACACCTTC.

This clonotype was counted at least ten times. The chain employs TRBV7-6 and TRBJ2-2; D may match TRBD1 or TRBD2 (7 bases each). Germline V gene sequence: CDR1 SGHVS, CDR2 FNYEAQ. The CDR3 has 15 amino acids. V was clipped by 1 base and J by 6 bases, with 12 bases between them. The CDR3 loop reads CASSLVAGGAGELFF. CDR3 in DNA: TGTGCCAGCAGCTTAGTAGCAGGGGGGGCCGGGGAGCTGTTTTTT.

This clonotype has a count of ten or more. The chain links TRBV7-9 to TRBJ1-4; the match to TRBD1 covers 9 bases. The V segment lost 5 bases and the J segment 5 bases; nucleotides outside the gene matches: 3. Germline loops: CDR1 SEHNR, CDR2 FQNEAQ (reference sequence). The CDR3 runs to 14 residues. CDR3 amino acids: CASSPGQGNEKLFF. DNA for the CDR3: TGTGCCAGCAGCCCGGGACAGGGCAATGAAAAACTGTTTTTT.

This clonotype has at least ten counts. The chain joins TRBV27 to TRBJ1-1; TRBD1 might be the D (5 bases). The CDR3 is 17 residues long. Germline V gives CDR1 MNHEY, CDR2 SMNVEV (reference sequence). V was cut by 6 bases and J by 0 bases, with 20 bases left in between. CDR3 nucleotide sequence: TGTGCCAGCAGCACTAGACAGACACGTCTCATGAACACTGAAGCTTTCTTT. Amino acid sequence: CASSTRQTRLMNTEAFF.

Points on this clonotype: This clone may be a read error of a much larger clone one base away. The chain employs TRBV7-2 and TRBJ1-5, with 8 positions matching TRBD1. CDR1 and CDR2 (germline): SGHTA, FQGNSA. CDR3 length: 15 amino acids. CDR3 in amino acids: CASADRAHSKQPQHF. CDR3 nucleotides: TGTGCCAGCGCGGACAGGGCCCATAGCAAACAGCCCCAGCATTTT. Based on the CDR3 plus reference TRBV7-2 and TRBJ1-5, the full variable domain is GAGVSQSPSNKVTEKGKDVELRCDPISGHTALYWYRQSLGQGLEFLIYFQGNSAPDKSGLPSDRFSAERTGGSVSTLTIQRTQQEDSAVYLCASADRAHSKQPQHFGDGTRLSIL.

This clonotype has at least ten counts. This rearrangement joins TRBV6-5 to TRBJ1-2, with 8 bases aligning to TRBD1. Germline V gene lookup returns CDR1 MNHEY and CDR2 SVGAGI. The trim removed 2 bases at V and 0 bases at J, leaving 8 bases unmatched. The CDR3 loop spans 17 amino acids. Here the CDR3 DNA reads TGTGCCAGCAGTTACAAAAGGGACAGGCAAGCTAACTATGGCTACACCTTC. Translation: CASSYKRDRQANYGYTF.